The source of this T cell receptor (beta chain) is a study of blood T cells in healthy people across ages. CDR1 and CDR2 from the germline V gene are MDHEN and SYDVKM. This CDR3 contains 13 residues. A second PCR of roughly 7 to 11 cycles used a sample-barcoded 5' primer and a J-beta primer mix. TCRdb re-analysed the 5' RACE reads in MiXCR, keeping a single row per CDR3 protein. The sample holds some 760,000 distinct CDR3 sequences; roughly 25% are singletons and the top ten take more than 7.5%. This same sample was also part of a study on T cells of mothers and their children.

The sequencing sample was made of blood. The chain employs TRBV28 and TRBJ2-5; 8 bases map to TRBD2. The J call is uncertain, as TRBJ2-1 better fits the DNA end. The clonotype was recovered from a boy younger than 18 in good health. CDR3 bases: TGTGCCAGCAGCCGCCTAGCGGGCCATGAGCAGTTCTTC. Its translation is CASSRLAGHEQFF.